These 18 T cell receptor beta chains were sequenced from one sample in a study of cytomegalovirus exposure and HLA in healthy donors. The PCR was carried out with 60 Vbeta primers and 13 Jbeta primers. TCRdb's table, derived via immunoSEQ multiplex PCR, lists solely in-frame clones and lacks some. The table records approximately 130,000 clones, 83% of them present only once. Material for sequencing was PBMCs. These receptors were collected from a man aged 40-49 years in good health and CMV-seronegative.

The chain joins TRBV7-9 to TRBJ2-5; 11 nucleotides align to TRBD1. The junction had 4 bases not matched to a gene; V was cut back by 5 bases and J by 5 bases. The CDR3 has 14 amino acids. Germline V lookup: CDR1 SEHNR, CDR2 FQNEAQ (reference sequence). The CDR3 protein is CASSPGTGGETQYF. The CDR3 DNA sequence: TGTGCCAGCAGCCCCGGGACAGGGGGGGAGACCCAGTACTTC.

With respect to this clone: The sample holds other DNA sequences that translate to the same CDR3. The rearrangement links TRBV5-1 to TRBJ2-7, with 12 bases aligning to TRBD1. CDR1 and CDR2 from the germline V gene are SGHRS and YFSETQ. The CDR3 totals 16 residues. J gave up 4 bases and V 1 base, and 6 bases lay outside the gene matches. In DNA, the CDR3 is TGCGCCAGCAGCTTGCTTTTGGGACAGGGGGCTTACGAGCAGTACTTC. As protein: CASSLLLGQGAYEQYF.

This chain connects TRBV2 to TRBJ2-5, with 11 bases identical to TRBD2. The junction had 7 bases not matched to a gene; V was cut back by 5 bases and J by 5 bases. The CDR3 totals 15 residues. Per the germline V gene, CDR1 is SNHLY and CDR2 is FYNNEI. This chain's CDR3 is CASSQLAGGVETQYF. The DNA for the CDR3 is TGTGCCAGCAGTCAGCTAGCGGGGGGCGTGGAGACCCAGTACTTC.

The chain carries TRBV29-1 and TRBJ2-1, with 9 bases that match TRBD2. V trimming: 7 bases; J trimming: 0 bases; junction bases outside the gene matches: 7. This CDR3 is built from 15 residues. CDR1 SQVTM and CDR2 ANQGSEA come from the germline V gene. CDR3 in amino acids: CSATTSGYSYNEQFF. CDR3 in DNA: TGCAGCGCCACGACTAGCGGTTACTCCTACAATGAGCAGTTCTTC.

DNA for the CDR3: TGTGCCAGCAGTCCGAGACAGGTCTCCTACGAGCAGTACTTC. It encodes CASSPRQVSYEQYF. The V gene is TRBV27, the J gene TRBJ2-7; perhaps TRBD1 as D (6 bases). Per the germline V gene, CDR1 is MNHEY and CDR2 is SMNVEV (reference sequence). V gave up 5 bases and J gave up 0 bases, with 11 bases separating them. The CDR3 sequence is 14 residues long.

The chain uses TRBV5-6 and TRBJ2-7, with D possibly being TRBD1 (5 bases). Trimming cost V 0 bases and J 3 bases, with 7 bases left between them. Germline assignment: CDR1 SGHDT and CDR2 YYEEEE. The CDR3 runs 13 residues. In nucleotides, the CDR3 is TGTGCCAGCAGCTTGGCAGGGCACTACGAGCAGTACTTC. This sequence encodes CASSLAGHYEQYF.

The rearrangement uses TRBV28 and TRBJ1-2, with 8 bases identical to TRBD1. The CDR3 covers 14 residues. After removal of 5 bases from V and 8 bases from J, the junction contained 10 bases not matched to a gene. From germline, CDR1 is MDHEN and CDR2 SYDVKM. This CDR3 is CASSQDRVAWGYTF. CDR3 DNA: TGTGCCAGCAGTCAGGACAGGGTCGCCTGGGGCTACACCTTC.

This chain links TRBV9 with TRBJ2-7; 8 bases line up with TRBD1. There are 13 residues in the CDR3. In germline, CDR1 is SGDLS, CDR2 YYNGEE. Unmatched junction bases numbered 5, after V lost 3 bases and J lost 6 bases. CDR3 in amino acids: CASSAWGTGEQYF. The DNA of the CDR3 is TGTGCCAGCAGCGCCTGGGGGACAGGCGAGCAGTACTTC.

The chain is built from TRBV7-6 and TRBJ2-7; 10 nucleotides align to TRBD1. Trimming at V came to 1 base and at J to 3 bases, leaving 9 bases not matched to a gene. This CDR3 is built from 17 residues. Per the germline V gene, CDR1 is SGHVS and CDR2 is FNYEAQ. This CDR3 reads CASSLGVAGTGVYEQYF. Written as DNA, the CDR3 is TGTGCCAGCAGCTTAGGAGTAGCCGGGACAGGGGTCTACGAGCAGTACTTC.

For the CDR3, the DNA is TGCGCCAGCAGCTCTGGGGGGGGGACATACGAGCAGTACTTC. Translating it yields CASSSGGGTYEQYF. The V gene is TRBV5-1, the J gene TRBJ2-7; TRBD2 might be the D (7 bases). The germline V gene has CDR1 SGHRS and CDR2 YFSETQ. V was pared by 3 bases and J by 4 bases, with 14 bases between. The CDR3 is 14 amino acids.

This chain links TRBV6-1 with TRBJ1-1; D call uncertain. The CDR3 has 11 residues. V was clipped by 5 bases and J by 10 bases, with 11 bases between them. The germline CDR1 and CDR2 sequences are MNHNS and SASEGT. In nucleotides, the CDR3 is TGTGCCAGCAGTTACCTTGGAGGAGCTTTCTTT. It translates to CASSYLGGAFF.

The V call is TRBV23-1, the J call TRBJ2-7, with 7 bases aligning to TRBD1. Being an ORF, TRBV23-1 has a function that is uncertain. The junction had 12 bases not matched to a gene; V was cut back by 3 bases and J by 1 base. CDR3 length: 17 amino acids. DNA for the CDR3: TGCGCCAGCAGTCATGGGGGACAGTCGAGGGGTTCCTACGAGCAGTACTTC. This encodes CASSHGGQSRGSYEQYF.

The rearrangement uses TRBV28 and TRBJ2-5; D remains ambiguous. Judging by the DNA end, TRBJ2-7 fits better; the J call may be wrong. The CDR3 covers 12 residues. In germline, CDR1 is MDHEN, CDR2 SYDVKM. The CDR3 region is CASSLLVYEQYF. CDR3 nucleotide sequence: TGTGCCAGCAGTTTATTGGTGTACGAGCAGTACTTC.

V is TRBV5-3 and J is TRBJ2-7; D is uncertain. Being an ORF, TRBV5-3 has a function that is uncertain. Trimming took off 0 bases at V and 3 bases at J, with 13 bases between the two ends. There are 15 residues in the CDR3. CDR3 in DNA: TGTGCCAGAAGCTTGGCAAAAAAAGGAGTCTACGAGCAGTACTTC. The encoded protein is CARSLAKKGVYEQYF.

The rearrangement joins TRBV27 to TRBJ2-7; D may be TRBD1 (7 bases). The CDR3 has 13 amino acids. The germline V gene encodes CDR1 MNHEY and CDR2 SMNVEV (reference sequence). The V gene lost 3 bases and the J gene lost 11 bases, with 17 bases spanning the gap. The chain's CDR3 is CASSFGVGRGEYF. The CDR3 DNA is TGTGCCAGCAGTTTTGGAGTGGGCAGGGGGGAGTACTTC.

The V gene is TRBV7-2, the J gene TRBJ2-1; D might be TRBD2 (5 bases). The CDR3 is 16 amino acids. Germline CDR1 is SGHTA and CDR2 is FQGNSA. V was cut by 3 bases and J by 0 bases, with 12 bases left in between. CDR3 amino acids: CASSFQLGSSYNEQFF. The CDR3 DNA reads TGTGCCAGCAGCTTTCAGCTGGGGAGCTCCTACAATGAGCAGTTCTTC.

V usage is TRBV19 and J usage is TRBJ1-2; D unclear. There are 13 residues in the CDR3. The ends were cut back, 4 bases at V and 8 bases at J, with 14 bases in the middle. Germline assignment: CDR1 LNHDA and CDR2 SQIVND (reference sequence). The CDR3 reads CASSTDSSGGYTF. The CDR3 nucleotides are TGTGCCAGTAGTACAGACTCTTCTGGCGGCTACACCTTC.

Written as DNA, the CDR3 is TGTGCCAGCAGCCAACCTGACAGGGGAAGCCATGAGCAGTTCTTC. Its protein is CASSQPDRGSHEQFF. The V and J genes are TRBV14 and TRBJ2-1; 8 bases map to TRBD1. Germline V gives CDR1 SGHDN, CDR2 FVKESK. Trimming took 2 bases from V and 8 from J; bases not matched to a gene: 8. The CDR3 runs to 15 residues.